This T cell receptor (beta chain) derives from a study of blood T cell repertoires in COVID-19. Study-wide context: Acute-phase and convalescent COVID-19 samples originated in the United States, Italy and Spain.

The CDR3 is made up of 14 amino acids. Germline values: CDR1 MNHEY, CDR2 SVGEGT. The germline V and J ends were trimmed by 5 bases and 0 bases, with 8 bases remaining between them. Original methodology: Scientists estimated how many nucleated cells there were by amplifying reference gene primers. TCRdb's copy holds only in-frame clones and misses some; the assay was immunoSEQ multiplex PCR. V, J and clone size reflect that table, while D and trimming were determined from the DNA. The table shows about 240,000 clones, with 86% occurring only once. The receptor was isolated from an elderly man with acute or convalescent COVID-19. Sequencing was carried out using peripheral blood. The J gene is TRBJ2-1, the V gene TRBV6-2 or TRBV6-3, with no clear D. This CDR3 reads CASSPPGSYNEQFF. CDR3 bases: TGTGCCAGCAGTCCCCCGGGCTCCTACAATGAGCAGTTCTTC.